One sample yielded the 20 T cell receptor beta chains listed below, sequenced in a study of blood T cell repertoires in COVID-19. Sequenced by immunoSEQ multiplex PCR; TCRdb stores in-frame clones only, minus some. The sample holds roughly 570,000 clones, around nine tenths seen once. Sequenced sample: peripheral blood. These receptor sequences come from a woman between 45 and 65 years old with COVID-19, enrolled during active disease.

CDR3 in DNA: TGTGCCAGCAGCCAAGGGTACTCTAACTATGGCTACACCTTC. Its protein is CASSQGYSNYGYTF. The chain employs TRBV3-1 (or the pseudogene TRBV3-2) and TRBJ1-2; D gene ambiguous. Per germline, CDR1 LGHDT and CDR2 YNNKEL (reference sequence). This CDR3 is 14 amino acids long. With 1 base removed from V and 0 bases from J, the gap between germline ends came to 6 bases.

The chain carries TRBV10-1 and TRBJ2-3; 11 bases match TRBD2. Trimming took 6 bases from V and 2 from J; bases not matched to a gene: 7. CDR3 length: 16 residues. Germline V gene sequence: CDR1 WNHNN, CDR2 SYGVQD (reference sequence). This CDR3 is CASSPLAGGATDTQYF. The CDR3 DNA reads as TGCGCCAGCAGCCCTCTAGCGGGGGGAGCCACAGATACGCAGTATTTT.

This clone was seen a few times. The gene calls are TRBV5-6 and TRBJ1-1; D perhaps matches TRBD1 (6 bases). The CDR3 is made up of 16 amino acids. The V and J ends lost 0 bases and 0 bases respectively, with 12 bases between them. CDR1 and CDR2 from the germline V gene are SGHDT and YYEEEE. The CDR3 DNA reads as TGTGCCAGCAGCTTGGGTCCACAGGGCATGAACACTGAAGCTTTCTTT. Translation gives CASSLGPQGMNTEAFF.

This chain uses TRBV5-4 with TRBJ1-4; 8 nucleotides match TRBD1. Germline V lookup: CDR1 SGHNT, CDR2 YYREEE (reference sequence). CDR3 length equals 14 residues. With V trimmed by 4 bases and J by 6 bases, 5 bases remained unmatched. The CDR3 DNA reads TGTGCCAGCAGCCCCAACAGGGGGGATGAAAAACTGTTTTTT. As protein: CASSPNRGDEKLFF.

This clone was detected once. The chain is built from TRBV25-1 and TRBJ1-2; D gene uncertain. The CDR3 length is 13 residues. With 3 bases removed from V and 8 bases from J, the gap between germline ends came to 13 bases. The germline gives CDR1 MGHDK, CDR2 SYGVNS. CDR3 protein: CASSESGFGGYTF. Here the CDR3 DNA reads TGTGCCAGCAGTGAGTCGGGGTTCGGGGGCTACACCTTC.

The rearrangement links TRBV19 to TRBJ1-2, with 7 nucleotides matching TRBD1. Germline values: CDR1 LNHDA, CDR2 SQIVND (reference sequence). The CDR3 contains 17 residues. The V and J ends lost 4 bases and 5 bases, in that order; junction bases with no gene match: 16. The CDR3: CASSSSGTVPLGYGYTF. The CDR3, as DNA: TGTGCCAGTAGTAGCTCCGGGACAGTTCCTCTCGGGTATGGCTACACCTTC.

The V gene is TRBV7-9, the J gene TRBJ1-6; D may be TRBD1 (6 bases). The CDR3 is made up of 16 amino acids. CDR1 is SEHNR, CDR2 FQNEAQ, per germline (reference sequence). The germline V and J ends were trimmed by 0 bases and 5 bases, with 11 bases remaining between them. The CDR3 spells CASSLATGAHNSPLHF. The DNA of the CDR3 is TGTGCCAGCAGCTTAGCGACAGGCGCCCATAATTCACCCCTCCACTTT.

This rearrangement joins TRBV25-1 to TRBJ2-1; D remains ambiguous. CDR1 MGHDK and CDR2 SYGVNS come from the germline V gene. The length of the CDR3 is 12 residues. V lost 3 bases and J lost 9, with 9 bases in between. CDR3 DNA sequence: TGTGCCAGCAGTGACCCTCCTCTTGAGCAGTTCTTC. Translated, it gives CASSDPPLEQFF.

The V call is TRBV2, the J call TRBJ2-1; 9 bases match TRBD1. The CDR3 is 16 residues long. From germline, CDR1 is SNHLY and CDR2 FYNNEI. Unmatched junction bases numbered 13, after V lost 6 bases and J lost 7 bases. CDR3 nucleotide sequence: TGTGCCAGCAGGGGACCGGGACAGGGTCCCCTGAATGAGCAGTTCTTC. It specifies CASRGPGQGPLNEQFF.

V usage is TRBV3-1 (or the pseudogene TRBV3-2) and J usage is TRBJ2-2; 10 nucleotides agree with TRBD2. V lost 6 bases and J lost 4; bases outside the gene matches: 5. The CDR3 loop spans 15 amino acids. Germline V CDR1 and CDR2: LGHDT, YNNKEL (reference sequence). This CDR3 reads CASRPRLAGTGELFF. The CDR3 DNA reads TGTGCCAGCAGACCCCGACTAGCGGGCACCGGGGAGCTGTTTTTT.

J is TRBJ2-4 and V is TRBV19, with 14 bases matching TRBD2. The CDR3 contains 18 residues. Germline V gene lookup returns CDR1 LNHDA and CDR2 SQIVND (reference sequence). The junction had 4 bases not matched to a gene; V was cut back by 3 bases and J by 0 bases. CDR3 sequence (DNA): TGTGCCAGTAGTATGCGGACTAGCGGGGGGCTAGCCAAAAACATTCAGTACTTC. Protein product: CASSMRTSGGLAKNIQYF.

This chain's CDR3 is CASSGQNNEQFF. The DNA of the CDR3 is TGTGCCAGCAGCGGACAGAACAATGAGCAGTTCTTC. The chain carries TRBV7-3 and TRBJ2-1; possibly TRBD1 for D (6 bases). The CDR3 extends over 12 amino acids. The germline V gene has CDR1 SGHTA and CDR2 FQGTGA. V was shortened by 5 bases and J by 5 bases, with 7 bases between the two germline ends.

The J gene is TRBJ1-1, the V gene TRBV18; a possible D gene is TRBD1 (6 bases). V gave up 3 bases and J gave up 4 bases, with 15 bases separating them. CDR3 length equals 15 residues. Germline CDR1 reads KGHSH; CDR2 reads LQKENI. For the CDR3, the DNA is TGTGCCAGCTCACCCACAGGGCTGAGGGTCACTGAAGCTTTCTTT. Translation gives CASSPTGLRVTEAFF.

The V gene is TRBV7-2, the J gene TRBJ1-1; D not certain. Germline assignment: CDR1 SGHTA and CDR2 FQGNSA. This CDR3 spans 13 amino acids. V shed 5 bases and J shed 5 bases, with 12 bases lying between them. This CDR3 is CASSTGRDTEAFF. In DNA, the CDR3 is TGTGCCAGCAGCACCGGACGGGATACTGAAGCTTTCTTT.

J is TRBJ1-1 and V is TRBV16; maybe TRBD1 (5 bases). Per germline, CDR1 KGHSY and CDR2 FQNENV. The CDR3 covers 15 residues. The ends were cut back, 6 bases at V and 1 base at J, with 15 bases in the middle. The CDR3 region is CASSQMSGQNTEAFF. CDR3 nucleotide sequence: TGTGCCAGCAGTCAAATGTCAGGACAGAACACTGAAGCTTTCTTT.

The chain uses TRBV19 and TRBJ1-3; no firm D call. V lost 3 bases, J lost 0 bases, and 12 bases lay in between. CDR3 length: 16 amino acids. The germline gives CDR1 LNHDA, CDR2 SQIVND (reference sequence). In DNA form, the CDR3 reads TGTGCCAGTAGTATGAGGCCCGACCTCTCTGGAAACACCATATATTTT. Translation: CASSMRPDLSGNTIYF.

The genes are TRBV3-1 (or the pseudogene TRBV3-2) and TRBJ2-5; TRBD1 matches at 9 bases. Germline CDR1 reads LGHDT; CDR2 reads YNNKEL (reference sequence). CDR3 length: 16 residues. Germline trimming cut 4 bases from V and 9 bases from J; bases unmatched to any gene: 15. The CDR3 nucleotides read TGTGCCAGCAGCCCGCGAACAGGGGGCAATATGAGGCCCCAGTACTTC. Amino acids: CASSPRTGGNMRPQYF.

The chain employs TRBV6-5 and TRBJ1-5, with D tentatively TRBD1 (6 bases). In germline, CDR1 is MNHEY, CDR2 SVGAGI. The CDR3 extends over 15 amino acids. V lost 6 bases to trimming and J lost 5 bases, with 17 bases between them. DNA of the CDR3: TGTGCCAGCAGCCGCAACAGGGAACCCGATCAGCCCCAGCATTTT. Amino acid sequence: CASSRNREPDQPQHF.

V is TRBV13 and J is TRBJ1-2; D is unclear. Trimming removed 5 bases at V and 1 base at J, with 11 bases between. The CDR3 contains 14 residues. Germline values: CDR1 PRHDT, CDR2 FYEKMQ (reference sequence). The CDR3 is CASSGRDSNYGYTF. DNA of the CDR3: TGTGCCAGCAGCGGGAGGGATAGTAACTATGGCTACACCTTC.

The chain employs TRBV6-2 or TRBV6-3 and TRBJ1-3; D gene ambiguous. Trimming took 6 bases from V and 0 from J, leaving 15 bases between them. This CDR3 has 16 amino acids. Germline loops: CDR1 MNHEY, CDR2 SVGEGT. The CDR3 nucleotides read TGTGCCAGCAGCGAGCCCTTCCCGAGCTCTGGAAACACCATATATTTT. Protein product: CASSEPFPSSGNTIYF.